The 25 T cell receptor beta chains in this list originate from one sample, sequenced in a study of T cells in Graves' hyperthyroidism and ophthalmopathy. Amplification targeted TCR beta CDR3 regions from RNA transcripts. HTBI primers were employed in a first-round RT-PCR of the TCR CDR3. TCRdb independently ran MiXCR on the multiplex PCR reads; one entry per CDR3 protein. The repertoire holds hundreds of thousands of distinct CDR3 sequences, with about 19% as singletons. Sequenced input: blood. Receptors originate from a woman between 45 and 65 years old with Graves' hyperthyroidism that later progressed to Graves' ophthalmopathy.

This clonotype was observed many times. The rearrangement links TRBV7-2 to TRBJ2-5; 7 bases align to TRBD1. This CDR3 is 15 amino acids long. Germline V gene lookup returns CDR1 SGHTA and CDR2 FQGNSA. Trimming removed 4 bases from V and 5 bases from J; junction bases left unmatched: 10. The CDR3 spells CASSSTGAWEETQYF. As DNA, the CDR3 is TGTGCCAGCAGCTCAACAGGGGCCTGGGAGGAGACCCAGTACTTC. Full variable domain (rest looked up from reference TRBV7-2 and TRBJ2-5): GAGVSQSPSNKVTEKGKDVELRCDPISGHTALYWYRQSLGQGLEFLIYFQGNSAPDKSGLPSDRFSAERTGGSVSTLTIQRTQQEDSAVYLCASSSTGAWEETQYFGPGTRLLVL.

V gene TRBV7-6 combines with J gene TRBJ2-6; D ambiguous. Germline V gene data show CDR1 as SGHVS and CDR2 as FNYEAQ. V was pared by 5 bases and J by 0 bases, with 14 bases between. The CDR3 length is 17 residues. The CDR3 loop is CASSTAPPLSGANVLTF. As DNA, the CDR3 is TGTGCCAGCAGCACGGCCCCGCCTCTCTCTGGGGCCAACGTCCTGACTTTC.

This clonotype was counted ten times or more. The rearrangement uses TRBV3-1 and TRBJ2-4, with 8 positions matching TRBD2. CDR1 LGHDT and CDR2 YNNKEL come from the germline V gene (reference sequence). Unmatched junction bases numbered 8, after V lost 0 bases and J lost 1 base. The CDR3 is 18 amino acids. Written as DNA, the CDR3 is TGTGCCAGCAGCCAAGATCCTACGGGGGGGCGGGCCAAAAACATTCAGTACTTC. Protein: CASSQDPTGGRAKNIQYF.

The chain is built from TRBV19 and TRBJ2-3; the D gene is possibly TRBD1 (6 bases). The CDR3 totals 14 residues. Germline V gene data show CDR1 as LNHDA and CDR2 as SQIVND (reference sequence). The germline V and J ends were trimmed by 2 bases and 7 bases, with 13 bases remaining between them. CDR3 sequence (DNA): TGTGCCAGTAGTATAACCCCAGGGGAACATACGCAGTATTTT. Amino acids: CASSITPGEHTQYF.

The chain carries TRBV5-1 and TRBJ2-7, with D perhaps TRBD1 or TRBD2 (6 bases each). The CDR3 is made up of 18 amino acids. Trimming removed 0 bases from V and 0 bases from J, with 19 bases in between. Germline V lookup: CDR1 SGHRS, CDR2 YFSETQ. CDR3 region: CASSLAPRGGTRSYEQYF. The CDR3 nucleotides read TGCGCCAGCAGCTTGGCCCCCCGAGGCGGGACACGCTCCTACGAGCAGTACTTC.

This clonotype was seen ten or more times. The chain uses TRBV12-3 or TRBV12-4 and TRBJ1-5; D unresolved. V was pared by 4 bases and J by 4 bases, with 8 bases between. This CDR3 contains 13 residues. CDR3 amino acids: CASSSLRNQPQHF. The CDR3, as DNA: TGTGCCAGCAGTTCGCTGAGGAATCAGCCCCAGCATTTT.

This clonotype was counted ten times or more. The chain is built from TRBV9 and TRBJ1-2, with a tentative D call TRBD1 (6 bases). Trimming removed 4 bases from V and 4 bases from J, with 17 bases in between. Germline loops: CDR1 SGDLS, CDR2 YYNGEE. This CDR3 contains 15 residues. In nucleotides, the CDR3 is TGTGCCAGCAGCCCCTGGACGGGGGCAGGCTATGGCTACACCTTC. Translated: CASSPWTGAGYGYTF.

This chain links TRBV7-9 with TRBJ2-1; no firm D call. The CDR3 sequence is 12 residues long. V was cut by 3 bases and J by 8 bases, with 8 bases left in between. Germline values: CDR1 SEHNR, CDR2 FQNEAQ (reference sequence). The CDR3 protein is CASSFGRDEQFF. The CDR3 DNA reads TGTGCCAGCAGCTTCGGCCGCGATGAGCAGTTCTTC.

At least ten counts were recorded for this clonotype. The genes are TRBV10-3 and TRBJ2-3; 7 bases are shared with TRBD1. CDR1 and CDR2 (germline): ENHRY, SYGVKD. The V and J ends lost 8 bases and 0 bases, in that order; junction bases with no gene match: 23. The CDR3 totals 20 residues. The CDR3 region is CAIGVVGTEHSYSSTDTQYF. The CDR3 DNA is TGTGCCATCGGAGTTGTGGGGACAGAACATAGCTACTCTAGCACAGATACGCAGTATTTT.

A note on this clonotype: A much larger clonotype is one base distant, so this may be a read error. V usage is TRBV27 and J usage is TRBJ1-1; D remains ambiguous. The germline V gene encodes CDR1 MNHEY and CDR2 SMNVEV (reference sequence). There are 13 residues in the CDR3. This chain's CDR3 is CASTFRVGTEASF. The CDR3, as DNA: TGTGCCAGCACCTTCCGGGTGGGCACTGAAGCTTCCTTT.

This chain connects TRBV5-8 to TRBJ2-3, with TRBD2 matching 12 bases. The CDR3 totals 16 residues. V lost 0 bases and J lost 4; bases outside the gene matches: 3. CDR1 SGHTS and CDR2 YDEGEE come from the germline V gene. The CDR3 DNA sequence: TGTGCCAGCAGCTTGGGACTAGCGGGGGCATCAGATACGCAGTATTTT. This gives the protein CASSLGLAGASDTQYF.

This clonotype came up many times. The chain couples TRBV6-1 to TRBJ2-3, with a weak D call TRBD1 (5 bases). The germline V and J ends were trimmed by 8 bases and 5 bases, with 14 bases remaining between them. Germline V CDR1 and CDR2: MNHNS, SASEGT. CDR3 size: 13 residues. The CDR3 loop is CASSWTSGDTQYF. CDR3 bases: TGTGCCAGCTCCTGGACATCCGGAGATACGCAGTATTTT.

The chain combines TRBV19 with TRBJ2-7, with 8 bases aligning to TRBD2. Looked up from germline, CDR1 is LNHDA and CDR2 is SQIVND (reference sequence). The V segment lost 9 bases and the J segment 2 bases; nucleotides outside the gene matches: 6. The CDR3 is 13 residues long. This chain's CDR3 is CASGGDTTYEQYF. CDR3 nucleotides: TGTGCCAGCGGGGGGGACACCACCTACGAGCAGTACTTC.

This clonotype was counted only a few times. The gene calls are TRBV15 and TRBJ1-5, with D unclear. Germline CDR1 reads LNHNV; CDR2 reads YYDKDF (reference sequence). Trimming removed 3 bases at V and 1 base at J, with 7 bases between. The CDR3 sequence is 14 residues long. CDR3 sequence reads: CATSSLLSNQPQHF. In DNA form, the CDR3 reads TGTGCCACCAGCAGTTTACTGAGCAATCAGCCCCAGCATTTT. Combining the CDR3 with reference TRBV15 and TRBJ1-5 gives the whole variable domain DAMVIQNPRYQVTQFGKPVTLSCSQTLNHNVMYWYQQKSSQAPKLLFHYYDKDFNNEADTPDNFQSRRPNTSFCFLDIRSPGLGDTAMYLCATSSLLSNQPQHFGDGTRLSIL.

This clonotype was seen ten or more times. The gene calls are TRBV3-1 and TRBJ1-5; 8 bases agree with TRBD1. CDR3 size: 15 residues. The V segment lost 1 base and the J segment 6 bases; nucleotides outside the gene matches: 5. Per the germline V gene, CDR1 is LGHDT and CDR2 is YNNKEL (reference sequence). CDR3 DNA: TGTGCCAGCAGCCAAGCTGCACAGGGGGGTCAGCCCCAGCATTTT. Its translation: CASSQAAQGGQPQHF.

Ten or more counts support this clonotype. The rearrangement uses TRBV12-3 or TRBV12-4 and TRBJ2-7; 8 bases are shared with TRBD2. CDR3 length: 14 residues. V was pared by 5 bases and J by 3 bases, with 6 bases of the junction left unmatched. CDR3 nucleotides: TGTGCCAGCAGTATCCGGGGGGGGAGCTACGAGCAGTACTTC. Its protein is CASSIRGGSYEQYF.

In this sample, this clonotype turned up a few times. The chain carries TRBV20-1 and TRBJ2-3; 10 nucleotides align to TRBD2. Unmatched junction bases numbered 15, after V lost 5 bases and J lost 4 bases. CDR3 size: 17 residues. Germline assignment: CDR1 DFQATT and CDR2 SNEGSKA (reference sequence). The CDR3 loop reads CSADPRLAGFFSDTQYF. In DNA, the CDR3 is TGCAGTGCTGACCCACGACTAGCGGGTTTTTTTTCAGATACGCAGTATTTT.

This chain links TRBV6-1 with TRBJ1-1, with 7 bases fitting TRBD1. With 5 bases clipped from V and 7 bases from J, the junction kept 4 bases outside the gene matches. The CDR3 runs to 12 residues. Per the germline V gene, CDR1 is MNHNS and CDR2 is SASEGT. The CDR3 is CASSRDRDEAFF. In DNA form, the CDR3 reads TGTGCCAGCAGTCGAGACAGGGATGAAGCTTTCTTT.

In this sample, this clonotype turned up many times. The rearrangement uses TRBV6-1 and TRBJ2-1; a weak D match, TRBD2 (5 bases). Trimming cost V 1 base and J 8 bases, with 15 bases left between them. The CDR3 totals 15 residues. Germline V lookup: CDR1 MNHNS, CDR2 SASEGT. CDR3 DNA: TGTGCCAGCAGTGAAGTCCGGGGTGGATTCGATGAGCAGTTCTTC. Translated, it gives CASSEVRGGFDEQFF.

This clonotype was picked up many times. Relative to the germline gene, one junction end is altered; a read error may explain this. The chain recombines TRBV7-7 with TRBJ2-1; D might be TRBD1 (5 bases). In germline, CDR1 is SSHAT, CDR2 FNYEAQ (reference sequence). This CDR3 has 13 amino acids. The DNA of the CDR3 is TGTGCTAGCAGCTTAGATAAGGGGTTTGAGCAGTTCTTC. Translating gives CASSLDKGFEQFF.

This clonotype was seen more than once but under ten times. This sequence joins TRBV25-1 and TRBJ1-5, with a possible D match to TRBD1 (6 bases). Germline-derived CDR1 and CDR2 are MGHDK and SYGVNS. The CDR3 consists of 15 residues. Trimming stripped 1 base from V and 5 bases from J, with 12 bases between. The CDR3 sequence: CASSESGRGDQPQHF. The CDR3, as DNA: TGTGCCAGCAGTGAATCCGGCAGGGGCGATCAGCCCCAGCATTTT.

This clonotype was seen only a few times. This chain links TRBV15 with TRBJ1-6; TRBD1 matches at 10 bases. The germline V gene encodes CDR1 LNHNV and CDR2 YYDKDF (reference sequence). V trimming: 0 bases; J trimming: 10 bases; junction bases outside the gene matches: 6. CDR3 length: 16 residues. CDR3 in DNA: TGTGCCACCAGCAGAGACCGGGACAGGGGAGTCTCACCCCTCCACTTT. Translated, it gives CATSRDRDRGVSPLHF.

In this sample, this clonotype turned up many times. This rearrangement joins TRBV20-1 to TRBJ2-3; 9 bases are shared with TRBD2. Germline CDR1 reads DFQATT; CDR2 reads SNEGSKA (reference sequence). V lost 2 bases to trimming and J lost 0 bases; unmatched junction nucleotides: 3. CDR3 length: 15 amino acids. The CDR3 loop reads CSARNSGGSTDTQYF. CDR3 sequence (DNA): TGCAGTGCTAGAAATAGCGGGGGTAGCACAGATACGCAGTATTTT.

The rearrangement uses TRBV10-3 and TRBJ1-1; tentative D call: TRBD1 (5 bases). The CDR3 loop spans 17 amino acids. With 0 bases removed from V and 3 bases from J, the gap between germline ends came to 17 bases. In germline, CDR1 is ENHRY, CDR2 SYGVKD. The CDR3 nucleotides are TGTGCCATCAGTGAGTCTGCCGAGAGGCGGGGGGACACTGAAGCTTTCTTT. As protein: CAISESAERRGDTEAFF.

There are many counts of this clonotype. This sequence joins TRBV5-1 and TRBJ2-3; D is ambiguous. CDR3 length: 16 amino acids. Germline V gene data show CDR1 as SGHRS and CDR2 as YFSETQ. The ends were cut back, 4 bases at V and 2 bases at J, with 17 bases in the middle. CDR3 loop: CASSRTLGQHTDTQYF. Here the CDR3 DNA reads TGCGCCAGCAGCCGAACCCTAGGGCAACACACAGATACGCAGTATTTT.